Given below is one T cell receptor (beta chain) in context. Its antigen is still unknown. No base qualities exist here, and no much larger clone lies one base off it. CDR1 and CDR2 (SGHTS, YDEGEE) derive from the germline V gene. The CDR3 numbers 15 residues from cysteine through phenylalanine. Solely the CDR3 DNA is kept, with 45 bases framed from the first base. Cut back by 5 bases and 0 bases, the V and J ends lie 15 bases apart. The data stem from a study of early T cells in non-severe SARS-CoV-2 infection (dated by TCRdb to the early 2020s). In terms of the full investigation: TCR sequencing used bulk RNA from unsorted whole blood, so alpha and beta chains could not be paired.

Study-wide conclusions, independent of this receptor: Matching against VDJdb was skewed toward anti-spike CD8 responses, likely underestimated virus-specific expansions, and missed private and CD4 specificities.

A case-control design nested within a healthcare worker cohort in London, UK, was used, with weekly nasopharyngeal swab PCR tests and blood sampling performed. Healthcare workers were recruited during the week of the UK lockdown, between 23 and 31 March 2020, and followed weekly for up to roughly 15 weeks. Libraries were constructed by 5' RACE. Instrument on record: NextSeq 500. In the TCR library protocol, unique molecular identifiers were attached to individual cDNA molecules to correct for PCR bias and sequencing error. Sequencing covered both TCR alpha and beta chains, and within each sample the abundances of alpha and beta sequences were tightly co-correlated. As for how the authors treated the data: Decombinator V4 was used to annotate the V gene, J gene and CDR3 of the TCR sequences. TCRs were defined as expanded if a significant change between any two time points was detected under a Poisson model with p below 0.0001. TCR abundances were normalised to the total number of TCRs sequenced in each sample and reported as counts per million. TRAV1-2 paired with TRAJ12, TRAJ20 or TRAJ33 defined MAIT TCRs, while TRAV10 paired with TRAJ18 defined iNKT TCRs. A search of VDJdb, accessed on 1 November 2021, was run for TCRs annotated to CMV, EBV and SARS-CoV-2, with TCRs annotated for multiple antigens excluded. TCRdb applied fastp at Q25 and MiXCR to the public reads, then kept only in-frame beta chains. A single entry per CDR3 protein holds the most common genes and DNA from its merged rows. For this entry, the V and J calls and clone size follow TCRdb and not the study's own pipeline. The sample table shows about 63,000 distinct CDR3 sequences, and around 13% are seen once. Together, the top ten hold approximately 4.7% of the sample.

The sequencing input was whole blood. Recombination joined TRBV5-8 with TRBJ2-7; no D segment can be confidently identified. The source is an adult who was a healthcare worker with PCR-confirmed SARS-CoV-2 infection or an uninfected control (not recorded which). The nucleotide sequence reads TGTGCCAGCAGTCCTGCGAGGTCGAGCTCCTACGAGCAGTACTTC. This yields the protein CASSPARSSSYEQYF.